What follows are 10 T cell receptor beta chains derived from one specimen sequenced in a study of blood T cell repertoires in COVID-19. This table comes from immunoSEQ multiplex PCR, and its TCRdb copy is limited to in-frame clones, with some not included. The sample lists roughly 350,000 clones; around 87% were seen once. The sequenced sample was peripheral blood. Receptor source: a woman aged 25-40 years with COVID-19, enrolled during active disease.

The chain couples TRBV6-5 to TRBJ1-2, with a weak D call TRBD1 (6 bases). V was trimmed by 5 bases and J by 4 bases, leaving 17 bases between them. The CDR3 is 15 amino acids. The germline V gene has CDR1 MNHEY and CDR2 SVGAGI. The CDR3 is CASSPSPGQSYGYTF. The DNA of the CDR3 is TGTGCCAGCAGTCCATCTCCCGGACAGTCCTATGGCTACACCTTC.

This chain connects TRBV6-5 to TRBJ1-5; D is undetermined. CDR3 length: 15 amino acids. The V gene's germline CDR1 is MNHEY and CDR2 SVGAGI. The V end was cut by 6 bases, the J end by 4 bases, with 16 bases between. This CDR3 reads CASSDQPVANQPQHF. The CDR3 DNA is TGTGCCAGCAGCGACCAACCAGTAGCAAATCAGCCCCAGCATTTT.

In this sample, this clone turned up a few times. Here the CDR3 DNA reads TGTGCCAGTAGTTTTGGGGGGTTCTACGAGCAGTACTTC. Amino acid sequence: CASSFGGFYEQYF. V usage is TRBV19 and J usage is TRBJ2-7; possible D gene TRBD2, 6 bases. This CDR3 comprises 13 residues. Looked up from germline, CDR1 is LNHDA and CDR2 is SQIVND (reference sequence). The V gene lost 5 bases and the J gene lost 3 bases, with 11 bases spanning the gap.

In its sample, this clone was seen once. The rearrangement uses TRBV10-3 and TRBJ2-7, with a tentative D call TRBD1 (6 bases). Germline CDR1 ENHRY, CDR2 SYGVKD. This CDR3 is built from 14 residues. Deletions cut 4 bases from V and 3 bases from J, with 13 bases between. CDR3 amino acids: CAISVSGRGYEQYF. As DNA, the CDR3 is TGTGCCATCAGTGTTTCGGGCAGGGGCTACGAGCAGTACTTC.

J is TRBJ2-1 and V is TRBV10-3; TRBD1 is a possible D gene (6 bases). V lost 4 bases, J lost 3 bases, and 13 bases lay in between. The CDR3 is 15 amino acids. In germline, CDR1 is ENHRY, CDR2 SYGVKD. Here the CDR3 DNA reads TGTGCCATCAGTGGGCCCAAGGGACACTACAATGAGCAGTTCTTC. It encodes CAISGPKGHYNEQFF.

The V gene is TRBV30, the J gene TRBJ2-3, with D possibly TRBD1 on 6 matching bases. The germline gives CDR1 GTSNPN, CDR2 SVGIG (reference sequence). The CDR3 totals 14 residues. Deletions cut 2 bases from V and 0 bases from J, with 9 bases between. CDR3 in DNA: TGTGCCTGGAGTACAGGGCCGAGCACAGATACGCAGTATTTT. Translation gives CAWSTGPSTDTQYF.

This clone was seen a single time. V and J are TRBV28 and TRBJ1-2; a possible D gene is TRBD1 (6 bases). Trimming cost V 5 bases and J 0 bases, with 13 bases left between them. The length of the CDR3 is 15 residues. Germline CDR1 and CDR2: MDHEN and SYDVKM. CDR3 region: CASSHRDIANYGYTF. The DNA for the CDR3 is TGTGCCAGCAGTCACCGGGACATTGCTAACTATGGCTACACCTTC.

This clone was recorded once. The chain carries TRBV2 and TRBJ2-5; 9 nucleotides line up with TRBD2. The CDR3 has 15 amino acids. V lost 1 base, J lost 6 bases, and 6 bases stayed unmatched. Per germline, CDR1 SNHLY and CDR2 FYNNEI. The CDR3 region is CASSEDASGKQTQYF. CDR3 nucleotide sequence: TGTGCCAGCAGTGAAGATGCTAGCGGGAAACAGACCCAGTACTTC.

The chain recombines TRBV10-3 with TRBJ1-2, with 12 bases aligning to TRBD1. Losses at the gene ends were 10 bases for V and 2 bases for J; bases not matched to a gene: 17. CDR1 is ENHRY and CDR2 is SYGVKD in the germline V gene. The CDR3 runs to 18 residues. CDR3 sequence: CATRGGGQGASSNYGYTF. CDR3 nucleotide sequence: TGTGCCACGAGAGGAGGGGGACAGGGGGCCTCTTCGAACTATGGCTACACCTTC.

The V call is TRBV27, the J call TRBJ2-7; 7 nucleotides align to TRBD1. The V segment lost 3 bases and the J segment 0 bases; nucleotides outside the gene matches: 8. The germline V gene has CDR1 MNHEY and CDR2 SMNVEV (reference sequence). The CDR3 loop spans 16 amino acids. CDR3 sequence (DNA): TGTGCCAGCAGTTTCCCGGACAGGAGAAGCTCCTACGAGCAGTACTTC. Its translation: CASSFPDRRSSYEQYF.